These T cell receptor beta chains were read from a single sample in a study of T cell responses to AZD1222 COVID-19 vaccine. Sequencing was performed with immunoSEQ multiplex PCR; in TCRdb, only in-frame clones are kept and a portion is missing. The sample contains 50,000 to 55,000 clones, roughly 87% of which appear only once. The input for sequencing was peripheral blood, taken 28 days after the second AZD1222 dose. The receptors originated from an adult who received the AZD1222 COVID-19 vaccine. CDR3s include the opening cysteine and the closing phenylalanine or tryptophan. Fields, in order: clone size, J gene, V gene, D gene, CDR3 DNA, CDR3 protein. The D gene is left open where the match is weak. Size values are once, few and many counts, or a class for expanded clones, and some rows have none.

clone size: few; J gene: TRBJ2-2; V gene: TRBV3-1/TRBV3-2; D gene: .; CDR3 DNA: TGTGCCAGCAGCCAAGGGCTTCAGACCGGGGAGCTGTTTTTT; CDR3 protein: CASSQGLQTGELFF
clone size: .; J gene: TRBJ2-1; V gene: TRBV10-3; D gene: TRBD1; CDR3 DNA: TGTGCCATCAGTTTCGGACAGGGGAATGAGCAGTTCTTC; CDR3 protein: CAISFGQGNEQFF
clone size: .; J gene: TRBJ2-1; V gene: TRBV5-4; D gene: TRBD1; CDR3 DNA: TGTGCCAGCAGTCAGGACAGGCAGGATGAGCAGTTCTTC; CDR3 protein: CASSQDRQDEQFF
clone size: .; J gene: TRBJ2-1; V gene: TRBV5-4; D gene: TRBD2; CDR3 DNA: TGTGCCAGCAGCTTGGGGACTAGCGGGAGATCCTACAATGAGCAGTTCTTC; CDR3 protein: CASSLGTSGRSYNEQFF
clone size: few; J gene: TRBJ2-7; V gene: TRBV7-6; D gene: TRBD1; CDR3 DNA: TGTGCCAGCAGCTTGGGGACAGGGTACACCTACGAGCAGTACTTC; CDR3 protein: CASSLGTGYTYEQYF
clone size: .; J gene: TRBJ1-5; V gene: TRBV15; D gene: .; CDR3 DNA: TGTGCCACCAGCCGCGTCGTCTCGGGGCCCCAGCATTTT; CDR3 protein: CATSRVVSGPQHF
clone size: once; J gene: TRBJ2-5; V gene: TRBV15; D gene: TRBD1; CDR3 DNA: TGTGCCACCAGCAGGGGGGGACAGGGGAAGGAGACCCAGTACTTC; CDR3 protein: CATSRGGQGKETQYF
clone size: .; J gene: TRBJ2-1; V gene: TRBV7-2; D gene: TRBD2; CDR3 DNA: TGTGCCAGCAGCCCCCAACTAGCGGTTCCTTCTGGCAATGAGCAGTTCTTC; CDR3 protein: CASSPQLAVPSGNEQFF
clone size: .; J gene: TRBJ2-7; V gene: TRBV7-2; D gene: .; CDR3 DNA: TGTGCCAGCAGCGAACAGAGGTACGAGCAGTACTTC; CDR3 protein: CASSEQRYEQYF
clone size: .; J gene: TRBJ2-1; V gene: TRBV18; D gene: .; CDR3 DNA: TGTGCCAGCTCACCGGGAGGCTCCTACAATGAGCAGTTCTTC; CDR3 protein: CASSPGGSYNEQFF
clone size: .; J gene: TRBJ2-1; V gene: TRBV7-9; D gene: .; CDR3 DNA: TGTGCCAGCTCTACTAGTCTGGGCAATGAGCAGTTCTTC; CDR3 protein: CASSTSLGNEQFF
clone size: once; J gene: TRBJ1-2; V gene: TRBV6-5; D gene: TRBD1; CDR3 DNA: TGTGCCAGCAGTCACTCTACCGGGACAGGGGGCTATGGCTACACCTTC; CDR3 protein: CASSHSTGTGGYGYTF
clone size: .; J gene: TRBJ2-2; V gene: TRBV25-1; D gene: .; CDR3 DNA: TGTGCCAGCAGTGAATCGATAGGGGCGTTAAACACCGGGGAGCTGTTTTTT; CDR3 protein: CASSESIGALNTGELFF
clone size: .; J gene: TRBJ2-1; V gene: TRBV27; D gene: .; CDR3 DNA: TGTGCCAGCAGTGGCCCCAATCAGCAGGGAGTTTACAATGAGCAGTTCTTC; CDR3 protein: CASSGPNQQGVYNEQFF
clone size: .; J gene: TRBJ2-3; V gene: TRBV11-3; D gene: TRBD2; CDR3 DNA: TGTGCCAGCAGCTCTCAGGGACTAGCGGGATCAGATACGCAGTATTTT; CDR3 protein: CASSSQGLAGSDTQYF
clone size: .; J gene: TRBJ2-5; V gene: TRBV9; D gene: .; CDR3 DNA: TGTGCCAGCAGCGTAGCTCCTGTGGAGACCCAGTACTTC; CDR3 protein: CASSVAPVETQYF
clone size: .; J gene: TRBJ1-3; V gene: TRBV20-1; D gene: .; CDR3 DNA: TGCAGTGCTAGTATAAGTGCCTCTGGAAACACCATATATTTT; CDR3 protein: CSASISASGNTIYF
clone size: few; J gene: TRBJ2-7; V gene: TRBV6-1; D gene: .; CDR3 DNA: TGTGCCAGCAGTGATCTTTATGGACAGAGGAGGGAGCAGTACTTC; CDR3 protein: CASSDLYGQRREQYF
clone size: .; J gene: TRBJ2-7; V gene: TRBV19; D gene: .; CDR3 DNA: TGTGCCAGTAGTATTTATCCCCCCCGCGAGCAGTACTTC; CDR3 protein: CASSIYPPREQYF
clone size: .; J gene: TRBJ2-2; V gene: TRBV27; D gene: .; CDR3 DNA: TGTGCCAGCAGTTTACGTCCGGGGGCGAGCACCGGGGAGCTGTTTTTT; CDR3 protein: CASSLRPGASTGELFF
clone size: .; J gene: TRBJ2-3; V gene: TRBV5-1; D gene: .; CDR3 DNA: TGCGCCAGCCAGGTAGCTAGCACAGATACGCAGTATTTT; CDR3 protein: CASQVASTDTQYF
clone size: .; J gene: TRBJ2-3; V gene: TRBV5-1; D gene: TRBD1; CDR3 DNA: TGCGCCAGCAGCGGAGGGACAGGGTTTAGAGATACGCAGTATTTT; CDR3 protein: CASSGGTGFRDTQYF
clone size: few; J gene: TRBJ1-1; V gene: TRBV19; D gene: TRBD1; CDR3 DNA: TGTGCCAGTAGTCCTCGACAGGGAGGGACTGAAGCTTTCTTT; CDR3 protein: CASSPRQGGTEAFF
clone size: .; J gene: TRBJ2-1; V gene: TRBV7-3; D gene: .; CDR3 DNA: TGTGCCAGCAGCGTAGGGAGCTCCTACAATGAGCAGTTCTTC; CDR3 protein: CASSVGSSYNEQFF
clone size: .; J gene: TRBJ2-1; V gene: TRBV7-3; D gene: TRBD2; CDR3 DNA: TGTGCCAGCAGCCGACTAGCGGGAGGGTACAATGAGCAGTTCTTC; CDR3 protein: CASSRLAGGYNEQFF
clone size: .; J gene: TRBJ1-1; V gene: TRBV5-5; D gene: .; CDR3 DNA: TGTGCCAGCAGCCGAGAACGAAGTGAAAACACTGAAGCTTTCTTT; CDR3 protein: CASSRERSENTEAFF
clone size: .; J gene: TRBJ1-2; V gene: TRBV11-2; D gene: .; CDR3 DNA: TGTGCCAGCAGCTTAGAAAGGCGGACGCGTGGCTATGGCTACACCTTC; CDR3 protein: CASSLERRTRGYGYTF
clone size: .; J gene: TRBJ2-5; V gene: TRBV11-2; D gene: TRBD1; CDR3 DNA: TGTGCCAGCAGCCGGGACAGGGGGGGTGATGGGACCCAGTACTTC; CDR3 protein: CASSRDRGGDGTQYF
clone size: .; J gene: TRBJ1-1; V gene: TRBV19; D gene: .; CDR3 DNA: TGTGCCAGTAGTATATACTTGCTGGGGCAGACAACGGAAGCTTTCTTT; CDR3 protein: CASSIYLLGQTTEAFF
clone size: .; J gene: TRBJ2-7; V gene: TRBV5-6; D gene: TRBD1; CDR3 DNA: TGTGCCAGCAGCTTTCTCGGGACAGGGCCCCCAGGAGAGTACTTC; CDR3 protein: CASSFLGTGPPGEYF
clone size: once; J gene: TRBJ2-2; V gene: TRBV19; D gene: .; CDR3 DNA: TGTGCCAGTAGTCCGACCAGATCGGAGCTGTTTTTT; CDR3 protein: CASSPTRSELFF
clone size: .; J gene: TRBJ2-7; V gene: TRBV6-6; D gene: TRBD2; CDR3 DNA: TGTGCCAGCAGTCTACTGGGGACTAGCGGGACAAGCTCCTACGAGCAGTACTTC; CDR3 protein: CASSLLGTSGTSSYEQYF
clone size: .; J gene: TRBJ1-5; V gene: TRBV6-2/TRBV6-3; D gene: .; CDR3 DNA: TGTGCCAGCAGTTACCCTTCAGGCCTTAGCAATCAGCCCCAGCATTTT; CDR3 protein: CASSYPSGLSNQPQHF
clone size: .; J gene: TRBJ2-1; V gene: TRBV28; D gene: TRBD1; CDR3 DNA: TGTGCCAGCAGTTTATCCCCACAGGGGTACAATGAGCAGTTCTTC; CDR3 protein: CASSLSPQGYNEQFF
clone size: .; J gene: TRBJ2-1; V gene: TRBV19; D gene: TRBD2; CDR3 DNA: TGTGCCAGTAGCCCAATAGCGGGAGGGATCTTAATGGATGAGCAGTTCTTC; CDR3 protein: CASSPIAGGILMDEQFF
clone size: .; J gene: TRBJ2-5; V gene: TRBV5-4; D gene: TRBD2; CDR3 DNA: TGTGCCAGCAGCCGGGCTAGCGGGATTGAGACCCAGTACTTC; CDR3 protein: CASSRASGIETQYF
clone size: once; J gene: TRBJ1-4; V gene: TRBV14; D gene: .; CDR3 DNA: TGTGCCAGCAGCGACCTAGACAGTGCAACTAATGAAAAACTGTTTTTT; CDR3 protein: CASSDLDSATNEKLFF
clone size: .; J gene: TRBJ1-4; V gene: TRBV5-1; D gene: .; CDR3 DNA: TGCGCCAGCAGCTTGGACGGTAGGCCTAATGAAAAACTGTTTTTT; CDR3 protein: CASSLDGRPNEKLFF
clone size: .; J gene: TRBJ2-7; V gene: TRBV29-1; D gene: TRBD2; CDR3 DNA: TGCAGCGCAGGACTAGCGGGAGGGCACGAGCAGTACTTC; CDR3 protein: CSAGLAGGHEQYF
clone size: few; J gene: TRBJ2-7; V gene: TRBV30; D gene: .; CDR3 DNA: TGTGCCTGGAGTGTACGTGAGGGGAGGTGGCGGGCTGTCTACGAGCAGTACTTC; CDR3 protein: CAWSVREGRWRAVYEQYF
clone size: once; J gene: TRBJ2-5; V gene: TRBV15; D gene: TRBD1; CDR3 DNA: TGTGCCACCGCCTCGGGACAGGGTTGGGGCGAGACCCAGTACTTC; CDR3 protein: CATASGQGWGETQYF
clone size: .; J gene: TRBJ2-2; V gene: TRBV19; D gene: .; CDR3 DNA: TGTGCCAGTACACCGGACTACCGGACCGGGGAGCTGTTTTTT; CDR3 protein: CASTPDYRTGELFF
clone size: .; J gene: TRBJ2-1; V gene: TRBV7-9; D gene: TRBD1; CDR3 DNA: TGTGCCAGCAGCTTCAGGACAGGGCGACAGTTCTTC; CDR3 protein: CASSFRTGRQFF
clone size: .; J gene: TRBJ1-1; V gene: TRBV5-1; D gene: TRBD1; CDR3 DNA: TGCGCCAGCAGCGTTACAGGGGGTCCTGAAGCTTTCTTT; CDR3 protein: CASSVTGGPEAFF
clone size: .; J gene: TRBJ1-5; V gene: TRBV23-1; D gene: TRBD1; CDR3 DNA: TGCGCCAGCAGTCATTTGACAGGGAGAGGCAATCAGCCCCAGCATTTT; CDR3 protein: CASSHLTGRGNQPQHF
clone size: .; J gene: TRBJ1-2; V gene: TRBV5-1; D gene: TRBD1; CDR3 DNA: TGCGCCAGCTCCGGGACAGGGGCTGGCTACACCTTC; CDR3 protein: CASSGTGAGYTF
clone size: few; J gene: TRBJ2-1; V gene: TRBV6-5; D gene: TRBD1; CDR3 DNA: TGTGCCAGCACCCCGTCAGGGGGATACAATGAGCAGTTCTTC; CDR3 protein: CASTPSGGYNEQFF
clone size: .; J gene: TRBJ2-3; V gene: TRBV7-9; D gene: TRBD1; CDR3 DNA: TGTGCCAGCAGCCGGACAGGGGGCACAGATACGCAGTATTTT; CDR3 protein: CASSRTGGTDTQYF
clone size: .; J gene: TRBJ1-1; V gene: TRBV29-1; D gene: .; CDR3 DNA: TGCAGCGTCCACTACAACACTGAAGCTTTCTTT; CDR3 protein: CSVHYNTEAFF
clone size: .; J gene: TRBJ2-2; V gene: TRBV6-5; D gene: TRBD1; CDR3 DNA: TGTGCCAGCAGTCAGGACAGGGGCCGGGAGCTGTTTTTT; CDR3 protein: CASSQDRGRELFF
clone size: .; J gene: TRBJ2-1; V gene: TRBV5-1; D gene: .; CDR3 DNA: TGCGCCAGCAGCTCTCGACAGGACAATGAGCAGTTCTTC; CDR3 protein: CASSSRQDNEQFF
clone size: .; J gene: TRBJ2-1; V gene: TRBV7-3; D gene: TRBD1; CDR3 DNA: TGTGCCAGCAGCTTAAGCCCGGACAGGGTACTCGCCAATGAGCAGTTCTTC; CDR3 protein: CASSLSPDRVLANEQFF
clone size: .; J gene: TRBJ1-6; V gene: TRBV28; D gene: TRBD1; CDR3 DNA: TGTGCCAGCAGCCCCCATGCAGGGGGCTACTCACCCCTCCACTTT; CDR3 protein: CASSPHAGGYSPLHF